The 20 T cell receptor beta chains below all came from one sample that was sequenced in a study of blood T cell repertoires in COVID-19. Measured with immunoSEQ multiplex PCR; TCRdb has only the in-frame clones, and not every one. The table includes some 150,000 clones, 85% to 90% detected once. Specimen: peripheral blood. Receptors originate from an older woman with acute or convalescent COVID-19.

The rearrangement joins TRBV5-1 to TRBJ1-4, with TRBD1 matching 8 bases. The junction had 8 bases not matched to a gene; V was cut back by 3 bases and J by 4 bases. Germline CDR1 SGHRS, CDR2 YFSETQ. There are 16 residues in the CDR3. The CDR3 here is CASSSSRTGNNEKLFF. CDR3 DNA: TGCGCCAGCAGCTCATCAAGGACAGGGAATAATGAAAAACTGTTTTTT.

The rearrangement uses TRBV7-2 and TRBJ1-2, with 8 bases identical to TRBD1. Trimming took 4 bases from V and 5 from J; bases not matched to a gene: 6. This CDR3 region has 14 residues. Germline assignment: CDR1 SGHTA and CDR2 FQGNSA. The DNA of the CDR3 is TGTGCCAGCAGCTCAGACAGGGGTGTATATGGCTACACCTTC. Protein: CASSSDRGVYGYTF.

J is TRBJ2-2 and V is TRBV4-2; 13 nucleotides line up with TRBD2. This CDR3 region has 17 residues. Germline V CDR1 and CDR2: LGHNA, YNFKEQ. The V segment lost 5 bases and the J segment 5 bases; nucleotides outside the gene matches: 8. The CDR3 coding sequence is TGTGCCAGCAGCTACTGGCAGACTAGCGGGGGGACCGGGGAGCTGTTTTTT. It codes for CASSYWQTSGGTGELFF.

V gene TRBV7-9 combines with J gene TRBJ1-1; 7 nucleotides match TRBD1. V gave up 4 bases and J gave up 4 bases; unmatched junction bases: 6. The CDR3 is 14 amino acids. Germline loops: CDR1 SEHNR, CDR2 FQNEAQ (reference sequence). The CDR3 reads CASSSLTGSTEAFF. The CDR3 DNA follows: TGTGCCAGCAGCTCCCTGACAGGGTCCACTGAAGCTTTCTTT.

V is TRBV7-2 and J is TRBJ2-6; D remains ambiguous. Trimming shortened V by 8 bases and J by 1 base, and 12 bases separated the two germline ends. The germline CDR1 and CDR2 sequences are SGHTA and FQGNSA. The CDR3 runs 15 residues. CDR3 DNA sequence: TGTGCCAGCGCTCTCTCCCGGTCTGGGGCCAACGTCCTGACTTTC. Translation gives CASALSRSGANVLTF.

This clone showed up just a few times. The V and J genes are TRBV28 and TRBJ2-7; D ambiguous. The CDR3 runs to 15 residues. Germline CDR1 is MDHEN and CDR2 is SYDVKM. Between the trimmed V and J ends, which lost 3 bases and 2 bases, there was a span of 14 bases. The CDR3 loop reads CASSFGNPGTYEQYF. Here the CDR3 DNA reads TGTGCCAGCAGTTTTGGTAATCCAGGTACCTACGAGCAGTACTTC. Full variable domain (outside the CDR3, taken from reference TRBV28 and TRBJ2-7): DVKVTQSSRYLVKRTGEKVFLECVQDMDHENMFWYRQDPGLGLRLIYFSYDVKMKEKGDIPEGYSVSREKKERFSLILESASTNQTSMYLCASSFGNPGTYEQYFGPGTRLTVT.

The J gene is TRBJ1-2, the V gene TRBV27; weak D call: TRBD1 (5 bases). CDR1 is MNHEY and CDR2 is SMNVEV in the germline V gene (reference sequence). The CDR3 length is 13 residues. Trimming shortened V by 5 bases and J by 2 bases, and 9 bases separated the two germline ends. The CDR3 DNA is TGTGCCAGCAGTCAGACAGAGAACTATGGCTACACCTTC. Translation gives CASSQTENYGYTF.

This sequence joins TRBV29-1 and TRBJ2-1; perhaps TRBD2 as D (5 bases). V was pared by 5 bases and J by 9 bases, with 20 bases between. The CDR3 is 14 amino acids. Germline CDR1 reads SQVTM; CDR2 reads ANQGSEA. The CDR3 loop reads CSVLTGPAGVEQFF. DNA of the CDR3: TGCAGCGTTCTTACCGGGCCGGCCGGGGTTGAGCAGTTCTTC.

The chain couples TRBV19 to TRBJ1-2, with 7 positions matching TRBD1. Germline V gene lookup returns CDR1 LNHDA and CDR2 SQIVND (reference sequence). J lost 0 bases, V lost 6 bases, and 4 bases had no gene match. The CDR3 loop spans 14 amino acids. Here the CDR3 reads CASRRQGPNYGYTF. DNA of the CDR3: TGTGCCAGTAGGAGACAGGGACCTAACTATGGCTACACCTTC.

This sequence joins TRBV21-1 and TRBJ1-2; TRBD1 was called by the table and not checked on the DNA. TRBV21-1 is annotated as a pseudogene. This CDR3 spans 15 amino acids. CDR3 protein: CASRQGAGRDYGYTF. In DNA form, the CDR3 reads TGTGCCAGCAGACAAGGGGCAGGCAGGGATTATGGCTACACCTTC.

The rearrangement joins TRBV28 to TRBJ1-5, with 8 bases fitting TRBD1. CDR1 and CDR2 from the germline V gene are MDHEN and SYDVKM. After removal of 1 base from V and 2 bases from J, the junction contained 7 bases not matched to a gene. CDR3 size: 17 residues. The CDR3 DNA is TGTGCCAGCAGTTTATTTTGGGCAGGGGGCGGCAATCAGCCCCAGCATTTT. Its protein product is CASSLFWAGGGNQPQHF.

The rearrangement links TRBV27 to TRBJ1-5; D is uncertain. Trimming took 1 base from V and 0 from J, leaving 4 bases between them. CDR3 length: 14 residues. Germline V gene data show CDR1 as MNHEY and CDR2 as SMNVEV (reference sequence). Here the CDR3 DNA reads TGTGCCAGCAGTTTATTCGGTAGCAATCAGCCCCAGCATTTT. Translated: CASSLFGSNQPQHF.

The chain links TRBV9 to TRBJ1-6; TRBD1 matches 10 bases. This CDR3 spans 15 amino acids. Germline assignment: CDR1 SGDLS and CDR2 YYNGEE. With V trimmed by 2 bases and J by 7 bases, 3 bases remained unmatched. CDR3 loop: CASSVTGGRNSPLHF. The CDR3 region has the DNA TGTGCCAGCAGCGTGACAGGGGGCCGGAATTCACCCCTCCACTTT.

This rearrangement joins TRBV5-1 to TRBJ1-2; D call uncertain. CDR1 is SGHRS and CDR2 is YFSETQ in the germline V gene. CDR3 length equals 15 residues. Between the trimmed V and J ends, which lost 2 bases and 8 bases, there was a span of 19 bases. CDR3 sequence: CASSLGSAANVGYTF. The CDR3 nucleotides are TGCGCCAGCAGCTTAGGCAGCGCCGCTAATGTGGGCTACACCTTC.

The V and J genes are TRBV30 and TRBJ1-1; D gene ambiguous. Per germline, CDR1 GTSNPN and CDR2 SVGIG (reference sequence). V shed 4 bases and J shed 5 bases, with 8 bases lying between them. The CDR3 covers 11 residues. CDR3 residues: CAWKGRTEAFF. The CDR3 bases are TGTGCCTGGAAAGGGAGGACTGAAGCTTTCTTT.

This chain joins TRBV6-6 and TRBJ1-4; no firm D call. Germline V gene lookup returns CDR1 MNHNY and CDR2 SVGAGI (reference sequence). The CDR3 is 13 amino acids. Trimming shortened V by 2 bases and J by 8 bases, and 9 bases separated the two germline ends. The CDR3 coding sequence is TGTGCCAGCAGTTACCGGTTGAAGGAAAAACTGTTTTTT. It encodes CASSYRLKEKLFF.

The chain links TRBV24-1 to TRBJ1-2; D not resolved. The germline V and J ends were trimmed by 4 bases and 1 base, with 9 bases remaining between them. Germline CDR1 reads KGHDR; CDR2 reads SFDVKD. The CDR3 is 14 residues long. The CDR3 region is CATSDRSNNYGYTF. DNA for the CDR3: TGTGCCACCAGTGACAGAAGTAATAACTATGGCTACACCTTC.

The V and J genes are TRBV27 and TRBJ2-7, with D maybe TRBD2 (6 bases). Germline lookup yields CDR1 MNHEY and CDR2 SMNVEV (reference sequence). V lost 0 bases and J 5 bases, leaving 11 bases between the germline ends. This CDR3 spans 14 amino acids. The CDR3: CASSLSGGEDEQYF. For the CDR3, the DNA is TGTGCCAGCAGTTTATCGGGGGGAGAGGACGAGCAGTACTTC.

The chain is built from TRBV19 and TRBJ1-6; the match to TRBD1 covers 8 bases. The CDR3 sequence is 13 residues long. Germline CDR1 and CDR2: LNHDA and SQIVND (reference sequence). V shed 6 bases and J 10 bases; nucleotides not matched to a gene: 5. CDR3 protein: CASSRTGPSPLHF. CDR3 bases: TGTGCCAGTAGCCGGACAGGGCCATCACCCCTCCACTTT.

J is TRBJ1-6 and V is TRBV30, with a weak D call TRBD1 (5 bases). This CDR3 spans 18 amino acids. The germline CDR1 and CDR2 sequences are GTSNPN and SVGIG (reference sequence). Trimming took off 4 bases at V and 6 bases at J, with 25 bases between the two ends. As DNA, the CDR3 is TGTGCCTGGACCAAGCTAGGGCCGGGGGGGGTTTTTAATTCACCCCTCCACTTT. Protein sequence: CAWTKLGPGGVFNSPLHF.